Each of the 9 T cell receptor beta chains below was sequenced from the same sample in a study of T cell repertoires in cytomegalovirus infection. MiXCR, run by TCRdb on the reads, gives a single entry per CDR3 protein. The sample lists hundreds of thousands of distinct CDR3 sequences; 30% to 40% were seen once. Antigens for these TCRs are unknown. Sequences were derived from cultured CD8+ T cells from PBMCs, sampled from culture after CMV antigen stimulation. These receptors all stem from a human donor in good health (CMV status not recorded). Some clones in this sample may be carry-over from other donors' samples.

The gene calls are TRBV6-6 and TRBJ1-6, with TRBD1 as a possible D gene (5 bases). Germline lookup yields CDR1 MNHNY and CDR2 SVGAGI (reference sequence). V was shortened by 1 base and J by 7 bases, with 17 bases between the two germline ends. This CDR3 is built from 17 residues. DNA for the CDR3: TGTGCCAGCAGTTACTTGGACACAGCTTATATAAATTCACCCCTCCACTTT. This translates into CASSYLDTAYINSPLHF.

This chain connects TRBV27 to TRBJ1-5; D call uncertain. The CDR3 is 14 amino acids. CDR1 is MNHEY, CDR2 SMNVEV, per germline (reference sequence). The germline V and J ends were trimmed by 3 bases and 4 bases, with 10 bases remaining between them. CDR3 sequence reads: CASSFDGLNQPQHF. The CDR3 DNA reads as TGTGCCAGCAGTTTCGACGGTCTGAATCAGCCCCAGCATTTT.

This clonotype appeared a few times. It may be a read error: a sequence one base away is much more abundant. This chain's CDR3 is CASSPTGAEQYF. The CDR3 nucleotides read TGTGCCAGCAGCCCGACAGGGGCCGAGCAGTACTTC. The V gene is TRBV9, the J gene TRBJ2-7, with TRBD1 matching over 8 bases. Per germline, CDR1 SGDLS and CDR2 YYNGEE. The CDR3 covers 12 residues. Losses at the gene ends were 4 bases for V and 6 bases for J; bases not matched to a gene: 3.

This clonotype was counted many times. This sequence joins TRBV19 and TRBJ1-1, with unresolved D. CDR3 length: 15 residues. V lost 9 bases and J lost 1, with 18 bases in between. Germline values: CDR1 LNHDA, CDR2 SQIVND (reference sequence). The CDR3 region is CASTSPHLPNTEAFF. The CDR3 DNA follows: TGTGCCAGCACGTCCCCTCATTTACCGAACACTGAAGCTTTCTTT.

Turning to this clonotype: One junction end does not reproduce the germline sequence, and a read error may be involved. This chain uses TRBV10-3 with TRBJ1-2; D may be TRBD1 (5 bases). This CDR3 has 15 residues. Germline CDR1 ENHRY, CDR2 SYGVKD. CDR3 bases: TGTGCCATCAGTGAGTCGGGCAGGGTTGACTATGACTACACCTTC. Translated, it gives CAISESGRVDYDYTF.

The rearrangement uses TRBV12-5 and TRBJ2-3, with D unresolved. V lost 6 bases and J 1 base, leaving 11 bases between the germline ends. Germline lookup yields CDR1 LGHNT and CDR2 FRNRAP. The CDR3 runs to 14 residues. CDR3 residues: CASGHDTRTDTQYF. The CDR3 DNA reads TGTGCTAGTGGCCACGACACACGCACAGATACGCAGTATTTT.

This clonotype showed up just a few times. The gene calls are TRBV19 and TRBJ1-4; 7 bases match TRBD1. The germline V gene encodes CDR1 LNHDA and CDR2 SQIVND (reference sequence). J lost 8 bases, V lost 10 bases, and 7 bases had no gene match. This CDR3 spans 12 amino acids. As DNA, the CDR3 is TGTGCCACTACTCAGGGGGGAGAAAAACTGTTTTTT. It codes for CATTQGGEKLFF.

This clonotype came up a few times. The gene calls are TRBV7-9 and TRBJ1-5; TRBD1 is a possible D gene (5 bases). CDR3 length: 14 amino acids. The V gene's germline CDR1 is SEHNR and CDR2 FQNEAQ (reference sequence). V dropped 4 bases and J dropped 3 bases, with 10 bases sitting between them. The DNA of the CDR3 is TGTGCCAGCAGCTCAGGGCCGAACAATCAGCCCCAGCATTTT. Its translation is CASSSGPNNQPQHF.

J is TRBJ2-7 and V is TRBV7-2, with D possibly TRBD2 on 6 matching bases. Germline V gene data show CDR1 as SGHTA and CDR2 as FQGNSA. Trimming took off 0 bases at V and 2 bases at J, with 14 bases between the two ends. CDR3 length equals 16 residues. As DNA, the CDR3 is TGTGCCAGCAGCTTAGCGGGGGAGGACGGGACCTACGAGCAGTACGTC. Encoded protein: CASSLAGEDGTYEQYV.